The 9 T cell receptor delta chains in this list originate from one sample, sequenced in a study of delta chains in infants with herpesvirus infections. Gamma-chain- and delta-chain-specific primers converted PBMC RNA into TCR cDNA. TCRdb re-called the RT-PCR reads with CATT. Among just over 350 delta-chain clones listed, 60% to 70% were seen once. Source: peripheral blood, taken at time point 2 of longitudinal follow-up. Receptors originate from a human donor who was a Ugandan infant, either HIV-exposed or HIV-unexposed (not recorded which).

As concerns this clone: TCRdb lists the protein of a much larger clone for this DNA, which differs at residues 9 and 16, so this is likely a read error; the protein given here is translated from the DNA itself. The genes are TRDV1 and TRDJ3, with D possibly matching TRDD3 (7 bases). The CDR3 covers 22 residues. Germline CDR1 reads TSWWSYY; CDR2 reads QGS. The CDR3: CALGERSSFGKGDPWATRQMFF. CDR3 nucleotide sequence: TGTGCTCTTGGGGAACGGTCTTCCTTTGGCAAGGGGGATCCCTGGGCCACCCGACAGATGTTTTTC.

On this clone itself: A single base is all that separates this from a far larger clone, so a read error is likely. The rearrangement joins TRDV3 to TRDJ3, with 12 bases fitting TRDD3. Germline V CDR1 and CDR2: TVYSNPD, GDNSRS (reference sequence). The CDR3 spans 28 residues. V shed 4 bases, J shed 2 bases, and the junction held 39 bases outside the gene matches. CDR3 residues: CASRPSYEFTGGYRARERGAWDTRQMFF. The CDR3 bases are TGTGCCTCCCGGCCTTCCTACGAGTTCACTGGGGGATACCGAGCTCGAGAGAGGGGGGCCTGGGACACCCGACAGATGTTTTTC.

With respect to this clone: This likely stems from a read error, as it lies one base from a far larger clone. The gene calls are TRDV2 and TRDJ1; 7 positions agree with TRDD3. There are 15 residues in the CDR3. Germline V gives CDR1 GEAIGNYY, CDR2 EKD. J gave up 0 bases and V 3 bases, and 6 bases lay outside the gene matches. Here the CDR3 reads CACDSGTGDTDKLIF. CDR3 nucleotides: TGTGCCTGTGACTCCGGTACTGGGGACACCGATAAACTCATCTTT.

This clone has a handful of counts. A far larger clone is off by one base, so a read error is likely. The gene calls are TRDV2 and TRDJ1; TRDD3 agrees at 8 bases. The V gene end was trimmed by 4 bases and the J gene end by 1 base; junction bases not matched to a gene: 28. The CDR3 extends over 22 amino acids. From germline, CDR1 is GEAIGNYY and CDR2 EKD. CDR3 sequence: CACEIERYWGANIRRFTDKLIF. CDR3 in DNA: TGTGCCTGTGAGATTGAACGTTACTGGGGGGCCAACATAAGGAGGTTCACCGATAAACTCATCTTT.

With respect to this clone: A far larger clone is only one base removed, so a read error is likely. The sample carries other DNA sequences with the same CDR3. This chain uses TRDV1 with TRDJ1; 9 positions agree with TRDD3. V trimming: 6 bases; J trimming: 3 bases; junction bases outside the gene matches: 23. This CDR3 contains 20 residues. Germline V gives CDR1 TSWWSYY, CDR2 QGS. CDR3 DNA sequence: TGTGCTCTTGGATTCCCTACTGGGGGACCCTCCTTATTAAGCCCCGATAAACTCATCTTT. Encoded protein: CALGFPTGGPSLLSPDKLIF.

Details on this clone: This sequence is one base from a far larger clone and is likely a read error. Other DNA sequences of this sample code for an identical CDR3. The V call is TRDV1, the J call TRDJ1; 9 bases are shared with TRDD3. The CDR3 is 20 amino acids. The germline V gene has CDR1 TSWWSYY and CDR2 QGS. In DNA form, the CDR3 reads TGTGCTCTTGGATTCCCTACTGGGGGACCCTCCTTATTGAGCCCCGACAAACTCATCTTT. Its translation: CALGFPTGGPSLLSPDKLIF.

Of note for this clone: A far larger clone is just one base off, so this is likely a read error. The chain has TRDV1 and TRDJ1, with a tentative D call TRDD3 (6 bases). The germline V gene encodes CDR1 TSWWSYY and CDR2 QGS. This CDR3 comprises 21 residues. The V end was cut by 5 bases, the J end by 1 base, with 32 bases between. This CDR3 reads CALGSSLLNLLGMGVTDKLIF. CDR3 coding DNA: TGTGCTCTTGGGTCAAGCCTTCTGAACCTGCTGGGGATGGGGGTCACCGATAAACTCATCTTT.

Notes on this clone: The mismatch at residue 20 between this DNA's translation and the TCRdb protein of a much larger clone likely reflects a read error; the protein shown is translated from the DNA. V and J are TRDV3 and TRDJ3, with 11 bases lining up with TRDD3. The CDR3 covers 28 residues. Germline CDR1 TVYSNPD, CDR2 GDNSRS (reference sequence). Trimming removed 4 bases from V and 1 base from J; junction bases left unmatched: 39. CDR3 nucleotides: TGTGCCTCCCGGCCTTCCTACGAGTTCGCTGGGGGATACCGAGCTCGAGAGAGGGGGTCCTGGGACACCCGACAGATGTTTTTC. This gives the protein CASRPSYEFAGGYRARERGSWDTRQMFF. Variable domain in full (rest from reference TRDV3 and TRDJ3): CDKVTQSSPDQTVASGSEVVLLCTYDTVYSNPDLFWYRIRPDYSFQFVFYGDNSRSEGADFTQGRFSVKHILTQKAFHLVISPVRTEDSATYYCASRPSYEFAGGYRARERGSWDTRQMFFGTGIKLFVEP.

With regard to this clone: The protein that TCRdb holds for this DNA derives from a much larger clone and differs from the translated DNA at residue 16, which likely indicates a read error; the protein shown here is translated from the DNA. This rearrangement joins TRDV1 to TRDJ1; 9 bases fit TRDD2. From germline, CDR1 is TSWWSYY and CDR2 QGS. The CDR3 sequence is 18 residues long. CDR3 protein: CALGPSYKVGDHTDKPIF. The CDR3 DNA reads as TGTGCTCTTGGGCCTTCCTACAAGGTTGGGGATCACACCGATAAACCCATCTTT.